The rows below give T cell receptor beta chains drawn from one sample of a study of beta chain features in type 1 diabetes. The protocol was immunoSEQ multiplex PCR, while the TCRdb copy is restricted to in-frame clones and leaves out a portion. The sample shows a few hundred thousand clones, roughly 20% of them seen only once. The sequenced sample consisted of naive CD4+ T cells from blood. The receptors were gathered from a woman aged 40 to 49 with type 1 diabetes. Each CDR3 is given with its conserved first and last residue. D genes are given only for firm matches. The listing skips clone size in some rows; elsewhere it reads once, few, many or a size class.

v_gene	d_gene	abundance	j_gene	CDR3aa	CDR3nt
TRBV5-4	TRBD1	few	TRBJ2-5	CASSADRGRKETQYF	TGTGCCAGCAGCGCGGACAGGGGGCGTAAGGAGACCCAGTACTTC
TRBV7-9	.	.	TRBJ1-2	CASSPAGHGYTF	TGTGCCAGCAGCCCCGCGGGCCATGGCTACACCTTC
TRBV29-1	TRBD2	few	TRBJ2-7	CSVRAGGLYEQYF	TGCAGCGTTAGGGCGGGGGGGCTCTACGAGCAGTACTTC
TRBV19	TRBD2	few	TRBJ2-1	CASSIWTSGRNEQFF	TGTGCCAGTAGTATTTGGACTAGCGGGAGGAATGAGCAGTTCTTC
TRBV15	TRBD2	.	TRBJ2-5	CATSRGRRERFQVTQYF	TGTGCCACCAGCAGAGGTCGGCGGGAGCGGTTTCAGGTGACCCAGTACTTC
TRBV4-1	TRBD2	few	TRBJ2-3	CASSRTSGGALADTQYF	TGCGCCAGCAGCCGAACTAGCGGGGGGGCCCTGGCAGATACGCAGTATTTT
TRBV19	TRBD2	few	TRBJ2-1	CASNTGLATNEQFF	TGTGCCAGTAACACGGGACTAGCGACTAATGAGCAGTTCTTC
TRBV5-4	.	.	TRBJ2-1	CASSNRNEQFF	TGTGCCAGCAGCAACCGGAATGAGCAGTTCTTC
TRBV9	.	.	TRBJ1-1	CASSVEGGAGNTEAFF	TGTGCCAGCAGCGTAGAGGGTGGAGCGGGGAACACTGAAGCTTTCTTT
TRBV5-1	.	few	TRBJ2-5	CASSFGRGFGETQYF	TGCGCCAGCAGCTTTGGCAGGGGTTTTGGAGAGACCCAGTACTTC
TRBV7-2	.	few	TRBJ2-5	CASSLAGAGETQYF	TGTGCCAGCAGCTTAGCGGGGGCGGGAGAGACCCAGTACTTC
TRBV10-3	TRBD1	.	TRBJ1-6	CAISAGQGRSSPLHF	TGTGCCATCAGTGCCGGACAGGGAAGAAGTTCACCCCTCCACTTT
TRBV14	TRBD1	.	TRBJ1-1	CASSQDGDRGTEAFF	TGTGCCAGCAGCCAAGATGGGGACAGGGGAACTGAAGCTTTCTTT
TRBV7-3	TRBD1	few	TRBJ2-1	CASSLEDRPYNEQFF	TGTGCCAGCAGCTTAGAGGACAGGCCGTACAATGAGCAGTTCTTC
TRBV27	TRBD1	few	TRBJ1-2	CASSPQGAQYYGYTF	TGTGCCAGCAGCCCTCAGGGGGCGCAGTACTATGGCTACACCTTC
TRBV7-9	.	few	TRBJ1-1	CASSLNAGGGRPVAFF	TGTGCCAGCAGCTTAAACGCTGGTGGCGGCCGGCCGGTTGCTTTCTTT
TRBV11-2	TRBD1	few	TRBJ2-7	CASSLRGLSYEQYF	TGTGCCAGCAGCTTGAGGGGGCTGTCCTACGAGCAGTACTTC
TRBV7-3	TRBD2	.	TRBJ2-3	CASSLTSGSGTDTQYF	TGTGCCAGCAGCTTAACTAGCGGGAGTGGGACAGATACGCAGTATTTT
TRBV5-1	TRBD1	few	TRBJ2-1	CASTPGQGGYNEQFF	TGCGCCAGCACCCCAGGACAGGGCGGGTACAATGAGCAGTTCTTC
TRBV4-3	TRBD1	few	TRBJ2-5	CASSQTGTGGKLETQYF	TGCGCCAGCAGCCAAACCGGGACAGGGGGAAAATTAGAGACCCAGTACTTC
TRBV9	.	few	TRBJ2-7	CASSVAATHEQYF	TGTGCCAGCAGCGTAGCTGCTACCCACGAGCAGTACTTC
TRBV7-2	.	.	TRBJ2-5	CASRGGASWLQETQYF	TGTGCCAGCAGAGGGGGGGCATCGTGGCTTCAAGAGACCCAGTACTTC
TRBV7-9	.	few	TRBJ1-1	CASSRSSLTGSSEAFF	TGTGCCAGCAGCCGGTCGTCATTAACAGGGAGCTCTGAAGCTTTCTTT
TRBV9	.	.	TRBJ2-1	CASSVSPSEQFF	TGTGCCAGCAGCGTATCCCCCAGTGAGCAGTTCTTC
TRBV9	.	.	TRBJ1-1	CASSSRGRGTEAFF	TGTGCCAGCAGTTCACGGGGGAGAGGCACTGAAGCTTTCTTT
TRBV10-3	TRBD1	once	TRBJ1-1	CATRGQGGLSEAFF	TGTGCCACCAGGGGACAGGGCGGACTTTCTGAAGCTTTCTTT
TRBV2	TRBD2	few	TRBJ2-2	CASRRGLAGTGELFF	TGTGCCAGCAGGAGAGGGCTAGCGGGGACCGGGGAGCTGTTTTTT
TRBV2	.	few	TRBJ2-1	CASGVLGGNEQFF	TGTGCCAGCGGGGTTTTGGGAGGCAATGAGCAGTTCTTC
TRBV5-1	.	.	TRBJ2-3	CASSLLVRGRNLADTQYF	TGCGCCAGCAGCTTGTTGGTCAGGGGCCGAAACCTGGCTGATACGCAGTATTTT
TRBV9	.	.	TRBJ1-3	CASSLDVQGFGNTIYF	TGTGCCAGCAGCCTCGATGTACAGGGATTTGGAAACACCATATATTTT
TRBV30	.	.	TRBJ1-1	CAWIQEDEAFF	TGTGCCTGGATACAGGAAGATGAAGCTTTCTTT
TRBV7-2	.	.	TRBJ2-7	CASSASYEQYF	TGTGCCAGCAGCGCTAGCTACGAGCAGTACTTC
TRBV6-5	TRBD1	few	TRBJ2-1	CASSYSRTGYNEQFF	TGTGCCAGCAGTTACTCACGGACAGGATACAATGAGCAGTTCTTC
TRBV4-1	TRBD1	few	TRBJ2-7	CASSHGQGPIYEQYF	TGCGCCAGCAGCCACGGACAGGGGCCCATATACGAGCAGTACTTC
TRBV18	TRBD2	.	TRBJ2-1	CASSPDAPGLAGRNEQFF	TGTGCCAGCTCACCAGACGCCCCGGGACTAGCGGGACGGAATGAGCAGTTCTTC
TRBV9	.	.	TRBJ1-4	CASSVATGATNEKLFF	TGTGCCAGCAGCGTAGCTACGGGGGCAACTAATGAAAAACTGTTTTTT